These T cell receptor beta chains were read from a single sample in a study of metastatic and nonmetastatic thyroid tumors. TCRdb re-called the PCR reads via MiXCR. The repertoire includes some 15,000 clones, around 33% of them detected once, and around 13% sits in the top ten. The sample taken for sequencing was tumor tissue. These receptors all come from a male donor with papillary thyroid cancer or a benign thyroid nodule (not recorded which). Some clones in this sample may be carry-over from other donors' samples. Both conserved end residues are part of each CDR3. A D gene is named only where the DNA matches it firmly. Clone sizes are given selectively: once, few, many, or a class where the clone is expanded.

cdr3_nt: TGTGCCAGCACCAAAAAGTGGGTTAGGGGAACCGGGGAGCTGTTTTTT
cdr3_aa: CASTKKWVRGTGELFF
d_call: NA
v_call: TRBV6-1
clone_size: few
j_call: TRBJ2-2

cdr3_nt: TGTGCCAGCCAACTAGCGGGAGGGTCGGCAGATACGCAGTATTTT
cdr3_aa: CASQLAGGSADTQYF
d_call: TRBD2
v_call: TRBV6-2/TRBV6-3
clone_size: few
j_call: TRBJ2-3

cdr3_nt: TGTGCCTGTACCGGGACTAGCGGGGCCTTAGACATTCAGTACTTC
cdr3_aa: CACTGTSGALDIQYF
d_call: TRBD2
v_call: TRBV19
clone_size: many
j_call: TRBJ2-4

cdr3_nt: TGTGCCAGCAGTGAACTGGCAGCAACTAATGAAAAACTGTTTTTT
cdr3_aa: CASSELAATNEKLFF
d_call: NA
v_call: TRBV6-1
clone_size: NA
j_call: TRBJ1-4

cdr3_nt: TGTGCCTGGTACCCCTCCGGGACAGGGAACTATGGCTACACCTTC
cdr3_aa: CAWYPSGTGNYGYTF
d_call: TRBD1
v_call: TRBV30
clone_size: many
j_call: TRBJ1-2

cdr3_nt: TGTGCCAGCAGTTCCGGGGTTGGAGGGGGCAATGAGCAGTTCTTC
cdr3_aa: CASSSGVGGGNEQFF
d_call: NA
v_call: TRBV6-1
clone_size: many
j_call: TRBJ2-1

cdr3_nt: TGCAGTGCTCTAAGACAGGCAGGACCCGGGGAGCTGTTTTTT
cdr3_aa: CSALRQAGPGELFF
d_call: NA
v_call: TRBV20-1
clone_size: medium-sized
j_call: TRBJ2-2

cdr3_nt: TGTGCCAGCAGGTTGAAAAGGGCGGGGGACACTGAAGCTTTCTTT
cdr3_aa: CASRLKRAGDTEAFF
d_call: NA
v_call: TRBV7-9
clone_size: NA
j_call: TRBJ1-1

cdr3_nt: TGTGCCAGCAGCGCCACAGGGGGAATTAACACCGGGGAGCTGTTTTTT
cdr3_aa: CASSATGGINTGELFF
d_call: TRBD1
v_call: TRBV11-1
clone_size: NA
j_call: TRBJ2-2

cdr3_nt: TGTGCCAGCAGCACAGCGTGGGGGGCCGACACTGAAGCTTTCTTT
cdr3_aa: CASSTAWGADTEAFF
d_call: NA
v_call: TRBV5-6
clone_size: many
j_call: TRBJ1-1

cdr3_nt: TGTGCCAGCTCTCTTTCCTACGAGCAGTACTTC
cdr3_aa: CASSLSYEQYF
d_call: NA
v_call: TRBV2
clone_size: few
j_call: TRBJ2-7

cdr3_nt: TGTGCCAGCAGTGAACCTGAGCACTTCTACAATGAGCAGTTCTTC
cdr3_aa: CASSEPEHFYNEQFF
d_call: NA
v_call: TRBV6-1
clone_size: few
j_call: TRBJ2-1

cdr3_nt: TGTGCCAGCAGCCCCCAGGGGGCGCCTGGCTATGGCTACACCTTC
cdr3_aa: CASSPQGAPGYGYTF
d_call: TRBD1
v_call: TRBV7-2
clone_size: NA
j_call: TRBJ1-2

cdr3_nt: TGTGCCAGCAGCCTTGGGACTAGCGGGAGTTACAAGCAGTACTTC
cdr3_aa: CASSLGTSGSYKQYF
d_call: TRBD2
v_call: TRBV4-2
clone_size: many
j_call: TRBJ2-7

cdr3_nt: TGTGCCAGCAGTTTCGGAGGGGATGGCTACACCTTC
cdr3_aa: CASSFGGDGYTF
d_call: NA
v_call: TRBV28
clone_size: few
j_call: TRBJ1-2

cdr3_nt: TGTGCCAGCAGCCGGACAGGGGGGAGTCTTGAAGCTTTCTTT
cdr3_aa: CASSRTGGSLEAFF
d_call: TRBD1
v_call: TRBV6-1
clone_size: many
j_call: TRBJ1-1

cdr3_nt: TGTGCCAGCTCACCCGGGCCGGGTCCAAATGAAAAACTGTTTTTT
cdr3_aa: CASSPGPGPNEKLFF
d_call: NA
v_call: TRBV18
clone_size: many
j_call: TRBJ1-4